What follows describes a single T cell receptor (beta chain). Its antigen is unidentified. The sample has other DNA sequences that encode this CDR3 too. Libraries were prepared by immunoSEQ multiplex PCR; TCRdb keeps only in-frame clonotypes and omits some of them. The sample carries 850,000 to 1,200,000 clones, under 80% recorded once. This sample was taken from a study of shared clonotypes between healthy human individuals. Across the study: Every donor yielded three CD4 naive, three CD4 memory, two CD8 naive and one CD8 memory plate. Study findings and constraints: Only blood was sampled, and tissue TCR repertoires likely differ from blood ones.

The sequenced sample was memory CD4+ T cells sorted from blood. Described subset: CD45RA-negative fraction. The receptor's source is a man aged 18 to 29 in good health.

This CDR3 is CASSFDGNTEAFF. The CDR3 DNA reads as TGTGCCAGCAGCTTTGACGGTAACACTGAAGCTTTCTTT. This chain links TRBV11-2 with TRBJ1-1; the D is unclear. This CDR3 region has 13 residues. Trimming took 3 bases from V and 2 from J, leaving 7 bases between them. CDR1 and CDR2 from the germline V gene are SGHAT and FQNNGV.